This passage covers 28 T cell receptor beta chains from one sample sequenced in a study of identifying expanded T cells in peripheral blood. TCRdb's table, derived via immunoSEQ multiplex PCR, lists solely in-frame clones and lacks some. The sample includes some 75,000 clones, 90% seen only once; the top ten take around 3.3%. The sample consisted of blood. The receptor source for this set is a person between 18 and 75 years old in good health.

The chain links TRBV10-3 to TRBJ1-2, with D uncertain. Trimming pared 5 bases from V and 7 bases from J, leaving 14 bases between. The germline V gene has CDR1 ENHRY and CDR2 SYGVKD. The CDR3 length is 13 residues. The CDR3 nucleotides are TGTGCCATCAGTCTCGGGAGCACGGGTGGCTACACCTTC. It yields the protein CAISLGSTGGYTF.

The chain couples TRBV7-9 to TRBJ1-3; TRBD1 matches at 7 bases. V was clipped by 2 bases and J by 4 bases; unmatched bases: 5. From germline, CDR1 is SEHNR and CDR2 FQNEAQ (reference sequence). CDR3 length: 15 amino acids. As DNA, the CDR3 is TGTGCCAGCAGCTTAACCGGGACAGTCGGAAACACCATATATTTT. This sequence encodes CASSLTGTVGNTIYF.

The chain has TRBV18 and TRBJ2-2; 8 positions agree with TRBD1. Trimming took 6 bases from V and 3 from J; bases not matched to a gene: 9. CDR1 and CDR2 (germline): KGHSH, LQKENI. The CDR3 has 16 amino acids. The CDR3 sequence is CASSRQGATDTGELFF. The CDR3 nucleotides are TGTGCCAGCTCCCGGCAGGGGGCGACGGACACCGGGGAGCTGTTTTTT.

CDR3 coding DNA: TGCGCCAGCAGCCAAGATACTAGCGGGAGGGTGGAGACCCAGTACTTC. Protein sequence: CASSQDTSGRVETQYF. The J gene is TRBJ2-5, the V gene TRBV4-3; 13 bases fit TRBD2. Germline trimming cut 0 bases from V and 5 bases from J; bases unmatched to any gene: 3. The CDR3 runs 16 residues. The V gene's germline CDR1 is LGHNA and CDR2 YSLEER.

A single count supports this clone. J is TRBJ2-1 and V is TRBV4-2; weak D call: TRBD2 (5 bases). The CDR3 is 14 amino acids. Germline-derived CDR1 and CDR2 are LGHNA and YNFKEQ. Trimming removed 0 bases at V and 7 bases at J, with 10 bases between. CDR3 amino acids: CASSQDRRGNEQFF. CDR3 in DNA: TGTGCCAGCAGCCAAGATCGGAGAGGGAATGAGCAGTTCTTC.

The genes are TRBV27 and TRBJ2-1; the D is unclear. The germline V and J ends were trimmed by 5 bases and 6 bases, with 8 bases remaining between them. This CDR3 contains 12 residues. CDR1 and CDR2 (germline): MNHEY, SMNVEV (reference sequence). The CDR3 nucleotides are TGTGCCAGCAGTCCACTCTCCAATGAGCAGTTCTTC. Translated, it gives CASSPLSNEQFF.

This chain connects TRBV5-4 to TRBJ1-1, with D tentatively TRBD1 (6 bases). Trimming pared 4 bases from V and 7 bases from J, leaving 11 bases between. This CDR3 has 12 amino acids. Germline values: CDR1 SGHNT, CDR2 YYREEE (reference sequence). The CDR3 bases are TGTGCCAGCAGCACTATGGACAGTGAAGCTTTCTTT. As protein: CASSTMDSEAFF.

This sequence joins TRBV11-3 and TRBJ2-2, with a possible D match to TRBD1 (5 bases). CDR1 SGHNT and CDR2 YENEEA come from the germline V gene. The CDR3 has 13 amino acids. V was cut by 9 bases and J by 6 bases, with 14 bases left in between. The CDR3 loop is CASAQGSAGELFF. CDR3 DNA: TGTGCCAGTGCCCAGGGATCTGCCGGGGAGCTGTTTTTT. Complete variable domain (other parts from reference TRBV11-3 and TRBJ2-2): EAGVVQSPRYKIIEKKQPVAFWCNPISGHNTLYWYLQNLGQGPELLIRYENEEAVDDSQLPKDRFSAERLKGVDSTLKIQPAELGDSAVYLCASAQGSAGELFFGEGSRLTVL.

V is TRBV19 and J is TRBJ1-2, with 7 bases aligning to TRBD1. Trimming took 6 bases from V and 7 from J; bases not matched to a gene: 11. Germline assignment: CDR1 LNHDA and CDR2 SQIVND (reference sequence). This CDR3 is built from 14 residues. The CDR3 sequence: CASSTPRTGSGYTF. The CDR3 DNA sequence: TGTGCCAGTAGCACTCCCCGGACAGGCTCTGGCTACACCTTC.

The chain links TRBV2 to TRBJ2-1; no clear D. V was cut by 5 bases and J by 10 bases, with 9 bases left in between. Germline V gives CDR1 SNHLY, CDR2 FYNNEI. CDR3 length: 11 residues. In nucleotides, the CDR3 is TGTGCCAGCAGTCGAACCCTAGAGCAGTTCTTC. The encoded protein is CASSRTLEQFF.

This chain joins TRBV2 and TRBJ2-1; the D gene is possibly TRBD2 (7 bases). Looked up from germline, CDR1 is SNHLY and CDR2 is FYNNEI. The CDR3 length is 15 residues. The V and J ends lost 7 bases and 4 bases respectively, with 17 bases between them. The DNA of the CDR3 is TGTGCCAGCACCCCCTCCGGGGGGCCTTACAATGAGCAGTTCTTC. Translating it yields CASTPSGGPYNEQFF. The variable domain in full, with the rest retrieved from reference TRBV2 and TRBJ2-1, is EPEVTQTPSHQVTQMGQEVILRCVPISNHLYFYWYRQILGQKVEFLVSFYNNEISEKSEIFDDQFSVERPDGSNFTLKIRSTKLEDSAMYFCASTPSGGPYNEQFFGPGTRLTVL.

The chain combines TRBV11-2 with TRBJ2-3; D is tentatively TRBD1 or TRBD2 (6 bases each). Germline CDR1 is SGHAT and CDR2 is FQNNGV. Deletions cut 5 bases from V and 1 base from J, with 19 bases between. The CDR3 totals 17 residues. The CDR3 bases are TGTGCCAGCAGCCCTGATTCCTGGGGGGCAGGCACAGATACGCAGTATTTT. Translating it yields CASSPDSWGAGTDTQYF.

The rearrangement uses TRBV14 and TRBJ2-1; perhaps D is TRBD1 or TRBD2 (6 bases each). The CDR3 runs 15 residues. The germline V gene has CDR1 SGHDN and CDR2 FVKESK. Trimming left V 3 bases short and J 0 bases short, with 9 bases between. The CDR3 spells CASSQGGGSYNEQFF. DNA of the CDR3: TGTGCCAGCAGCCAGGGGGGCGGCTCCTACAATGAGCAGTTCTTC.

The rearrangement uses TRBV5-6 and TRBJ1-5; perhaps TRBD1 as D (5 bases). V was trimmed by 1 base and J by 5 bases, leaving 13 bases between them. The CDR3 consists of 15 residues. CDR1 and CDR2 from the germline V gene are SGHDT and YYEEEE. In DNA form, the CDR3 reads TGTGCCAGCAGCTTGTACGATGGGGGGTATCAGCCCCAGCATTTT. Translating gives CASSLYDGGYQPQHF.

The chain links TRBV6-5 to TRBJ1-2; D is uncertain. The CDR3 sequence is 11 residues long. CDR1 is MNHEY, CDR2 SVGAGI, per germline. V shed 7 bases and J shed 0 bases, with 3 bases lying between them. CDR3 amino acids: CASKANYGYTF. Written as DNA, the CDR3 is TGTGCCAGCAAAGCTAACTATGGCTACACCTTC.

The chain recombines TRBV7-2 with TRBJ1-2; D gene unclear. V was shortened by 2 bases and J by 2 bases, with 6 bases between the two germline ends. The CDR3 has 13 residues. Germline CDR1 SGHTA, CDR2 FQGNSA. For the CDR3, the DNA is TGTGCCAGCAGCTTACAGGCAAACTATGGCTACACCTTC. It translates to CASSLQANYGYTF.

This sequence joins TRBV4-3 and TRBJ2-4; 12 nucleotides line up with TRBD2. CDR1 is LGHNA, CDR2 YSLEER, per germline. The V and J ends lost 0 bases and 0 bases, in that order; junction bases with no gene match: 15. The CDR3 loop spans 22 amino acids. For the CDR3, the DNA is TGCGCCAGCAGCCAAGATTGGGTTGGACTAGCGGGACCTACTCTAGCCAAAAACATTCAGTACTTC. Translated: CASSQDWVGLAGPTLAKNIQYF.

The chain recombines TRBV4-3 with TRBJ1-1, with D hard to call. Germline-derived CDR1 and CDR2 are LGHNA and YSLEER. CDR3 length: 13 residues. V was trimmed by 6 bases and J by 1 base, leaving 9 bases between them. The chain's CDR3 is CASSGRENTEAFF. The CDR3 nucleotides read TGCGCCAGCAGTGGTAGGGAGAACACTGAAGCTTTCTTT.

The chain has TRBV5-8 and TRBJ2-3; TRBD2 aligns across 7 bases. The CDR3 consists of 14 residues. Germline CDR1 is SGHTS and CDR2 is YDEGEE. V was clipped by 4 bases and J by 1 base; unmatched bases: 3. This CDR3 is CASSRGDRTDTQYF. The CDR3 DNA sequence: TGTGCCAGCAGCCGGGGGGACCGCACAGATACGCAGTATTTT.

The V gene is TRBV6-5, the J gene TRBJ1-6; perhaps TRBD1 as D (5 bases). V gave up 4 bases and J gave up 7 bases, with 17 bases separating them. In germline, CDR1 is MNHEY, CDR2 SVGAGI. The CDR3 totals 16 residues. For the CDR3, the DNA is TGTGCCAGCAGTTCAGGGAGTCTAGCTCGGAATTCACCCCTCCACTTT. Its translation is CASSSGSLARNSPLHF.

This clone was recorded once. V is TRBV18 and J is TRBJ2-5, with 7 bases matching TRBD2. V lost 6 bases to trimming and J lost 5 bases; unmatched junction nucleotides: 12. This CDR3 contains 15 residues. The germline CDR1 and CDR2 sequences are KGHSH and LQKENI. The CDR3 DNA sequence: TGTGCCAGCTCCCACGGACTAGACGGTGAGGAGACCCAGTACTTC. This gives the protein CASSHGLDGEETQYF.

The V and J genes are TRBV4-3 and TRBJ1-3, with D uncertain. The CDR3 has 16 amino acids. Trimming took 0 bases from V and 4 from J, leaving 13 bases between them. From germline, CDR1 is LGHNA and CDR2 YSLEER. The CDR3 region has the DNA TGCGCCAGCAGCCAAGACTCCGGAATCCTCGGAAACACCATATATTTT. It translates to CASSQDSGILGNTIYF.

The chain couples TRBV7-2 to TRBJ2-7, with D tentatively TRBD2 (6 bases). This CDR3 spans 16 amino acids. The V gene lost 2 bases and the J gene lost 4 bases, with 18 bases spanning the gap. Germline CDR1 is SGHTA and CDR2 is FQGNSA. For the CDR3, the DNA is TGTGCCAGCAGCTTAAAAGAGGGTTGGAGGGGTTACGAGCAGTACTTC. Translated, it gives CASSLKEGWRGYEQYF.

This chain joins TRBV9 and TRBJ2-3, with D tentatively TRBD2 (6 bases). This CDR3 spans 18 amino acids. V was clipped by 4 bases and J by 0 bases, with 21 bases between them. Germline V gives CDR1 SGDLS, CDR2 YYNGEE. The CDR3 is CASSQGAASVMSTDTQYF. CDR3 DNA sequence: TGTGCCAGCAGCCAAGGTGCGGCTAGCGTCATGAGCACAGATACGCAGTATTTT.

The rearrangement uses TRBV27 and TRBJ2-7; D is perhaps TRBD2 (6 bases). The ends were cut back, 6 bases at V and 0 bases at J, with 15 bases in the middle. The CDR3 spans 15 residues. CDR1 is MNHEY, CDR2 SMNVEV, per germline (reference sequence). The DNA of the CDR3 is TGTGCCAGCAGCATCGGGGGTGGGAGCTCCTACGAGCAGTACTTC. Protein product: CASSIGGGSSYEQYF.

The J gene is TRBJ1-2, the V gene TRBV7-2, with D unresolved. Looked up from germline, CDR1 is SGHTA and CDR2 is FQGNSA. Deletions cut 5 bases from V and 1 base from J, with 11 bases between. This CDR3 has 14 amino acids. In DNA, the CDR3 is TGTGCCAGCAGCCCCTGGGGTCGTAACTATGGCTACACCTTC. Translated: CASSPWGRNYGYTF.

The J gene is TRBJ2-1, the V gene TRBV2, with TRBD1 identical over 8 bases. V shed 6 bases, J shed 0 bases, and the junction held 1 base outside the gene matches. The germline V gene encodes CDR1 SNHLY and CDR2 FYNNEI. The CDR3 runs to 14 residues. CDR3 nucleotides: TGTGCCAGCAGCGGGACAGGCTCCTACAATGAGCAGTTCTTC. Residues: CASSGTGSYNEQFF.

The rearrangement uses TRBV6-5 and TRBJ2-5, with 9 bases aligning to TRBD2. Germline CDR1 reads MNHEY; CDR2 reads SVGAGI. The CDR3 loop spans 13 amino acids. Losses at the gene ends were 5 bases for V and 5 bases for J; bases not matched to a gene: 3. In DNA, the CDR3 is TGTGCCAGCAGTACCCTAGCGGGGGAGACCCAGTACTTC. Translating gives CASSTLAGETQYF.